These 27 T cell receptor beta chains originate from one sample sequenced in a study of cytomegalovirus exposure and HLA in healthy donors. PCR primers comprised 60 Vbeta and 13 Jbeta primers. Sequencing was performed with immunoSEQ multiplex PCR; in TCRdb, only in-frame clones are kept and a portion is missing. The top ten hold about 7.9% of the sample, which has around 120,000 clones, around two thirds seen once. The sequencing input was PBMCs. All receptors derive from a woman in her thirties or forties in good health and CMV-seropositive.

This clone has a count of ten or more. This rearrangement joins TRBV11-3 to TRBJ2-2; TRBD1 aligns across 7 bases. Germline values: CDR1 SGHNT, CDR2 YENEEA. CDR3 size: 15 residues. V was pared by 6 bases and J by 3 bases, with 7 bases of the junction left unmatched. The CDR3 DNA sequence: TGTGCCAGCAGTCCAGACAGGGATGACACCGGGGAGCTGTTTTTT. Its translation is CASSPDRDDTGELFF.

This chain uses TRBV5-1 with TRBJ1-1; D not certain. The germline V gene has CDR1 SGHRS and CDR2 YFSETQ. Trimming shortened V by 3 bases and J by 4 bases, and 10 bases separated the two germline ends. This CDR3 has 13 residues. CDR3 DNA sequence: TGCGCCAGCAGCTCATCAGAGGGCACTGAAGCTTTCTTT. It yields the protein CASSSSEGTEAFF.

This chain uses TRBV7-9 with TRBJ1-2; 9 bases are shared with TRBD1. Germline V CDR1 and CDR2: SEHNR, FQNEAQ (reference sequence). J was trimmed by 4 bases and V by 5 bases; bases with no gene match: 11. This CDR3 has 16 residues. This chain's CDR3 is CASSHRRGQGGYGYTF. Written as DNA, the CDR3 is TGTGCCAGCAGCCATCGACGGGGACAGGGTGGCTATGGCTACACCTTC.

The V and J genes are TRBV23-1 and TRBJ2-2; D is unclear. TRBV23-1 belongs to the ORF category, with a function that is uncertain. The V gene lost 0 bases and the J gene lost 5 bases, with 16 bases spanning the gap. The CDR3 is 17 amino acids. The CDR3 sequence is CASSQSGKVVRTGELFF. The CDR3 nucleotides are TGCGCCAGCAGTCAATCAGGTAAGGTTGTGAGGACCGGGGAGCTGTTTTTT.

For the CDR3, the DNA is TGTGCCAGCAGTTACTCGAGGGGGTTCTACAATGAGCAGTTCTTC. It yields the protein CASSYSRGFYNEQFF. The rearrangement uses TRBV6-5 and TRBJ2-1, with D possibly matching TRBD1 (6 bases). V was pared by 0 bases and J by 3 bases, with 9 bases between. In germline, CDR1 is MNHEY, CDR2 SVGAGI. This CDR3 contains 15 residues.

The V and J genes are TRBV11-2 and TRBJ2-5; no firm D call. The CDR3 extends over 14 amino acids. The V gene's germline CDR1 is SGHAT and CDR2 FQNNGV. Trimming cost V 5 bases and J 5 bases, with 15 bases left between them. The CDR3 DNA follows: TGTGCCAGCAGCCGCAATTTAGGAGCCGAGACCCAGTACTTC. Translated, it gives CASSRNLGAETQYF.

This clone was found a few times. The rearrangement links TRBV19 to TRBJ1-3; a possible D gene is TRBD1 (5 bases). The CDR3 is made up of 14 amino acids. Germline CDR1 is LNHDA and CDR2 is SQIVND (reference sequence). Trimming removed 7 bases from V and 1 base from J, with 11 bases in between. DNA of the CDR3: TGTGCCAGTATCCAGGGTGCATCTGGAAACACCATATATTTT. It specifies CASIQGASGNTIYF.

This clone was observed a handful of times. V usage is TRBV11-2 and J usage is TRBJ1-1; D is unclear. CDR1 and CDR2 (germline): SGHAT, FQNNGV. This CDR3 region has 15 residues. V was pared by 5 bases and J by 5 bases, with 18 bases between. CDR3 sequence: CASSRPRRKETEAFF. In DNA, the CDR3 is TGTGCCAGCAGCCGACCAAGGCGGAAGGAAACTGAAGCTTTCTTT.

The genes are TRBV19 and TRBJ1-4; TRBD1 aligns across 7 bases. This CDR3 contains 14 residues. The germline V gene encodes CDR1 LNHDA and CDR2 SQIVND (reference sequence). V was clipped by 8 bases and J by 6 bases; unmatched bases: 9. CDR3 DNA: TGTGCCAGTGGAGACAGGGCGGCCGATGAAAAACTGTTTTTT. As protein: CASGDRAADEKLFF.

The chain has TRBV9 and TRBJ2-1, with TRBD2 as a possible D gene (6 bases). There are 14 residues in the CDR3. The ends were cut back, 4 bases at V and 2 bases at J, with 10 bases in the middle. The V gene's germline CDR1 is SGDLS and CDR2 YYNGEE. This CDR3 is CASSPRTTYNEQFF. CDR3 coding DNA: TGTGCCAGCAGCCCTCGGACTACCTACAATGAGCAGTTCTTC.

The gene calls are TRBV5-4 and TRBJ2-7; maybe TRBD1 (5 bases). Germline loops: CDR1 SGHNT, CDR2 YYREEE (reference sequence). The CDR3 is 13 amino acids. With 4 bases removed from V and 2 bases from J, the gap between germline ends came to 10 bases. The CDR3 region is CASSADSPYEQYF. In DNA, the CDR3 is TGTGCCAGCAGCGCAGACAGTCCCTACGAGCAGTACTTC. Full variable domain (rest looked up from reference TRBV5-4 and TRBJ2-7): ETGVTQSPTHLIKTRGQQVTLRCSSQSGHNTVSWYQQALGQGPQFIFQYYREEENGRGNFPPRFSGLQFPNYSSELNVNALELDDSALYLCASSADSPYEQYFGPGTRLTVT.

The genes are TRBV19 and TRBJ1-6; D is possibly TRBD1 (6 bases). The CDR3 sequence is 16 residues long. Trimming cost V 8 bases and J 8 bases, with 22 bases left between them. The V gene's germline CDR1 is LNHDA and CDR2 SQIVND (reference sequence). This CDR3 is CASGNHRDPPDSPLHF. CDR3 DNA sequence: TGTGCCAGTGGGAATCACAGGGATCCCCCTGATTCACCCCTCCACTTT.

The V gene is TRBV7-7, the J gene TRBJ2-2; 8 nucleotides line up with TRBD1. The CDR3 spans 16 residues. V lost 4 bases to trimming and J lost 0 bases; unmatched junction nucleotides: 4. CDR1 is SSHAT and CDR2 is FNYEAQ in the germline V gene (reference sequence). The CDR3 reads CASSSGGGANTGELFF. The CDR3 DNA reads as TGTGCCAGCAGCTCAGGGGGCGGTGCGAACACCGGGGAGCTGTTTTTT.

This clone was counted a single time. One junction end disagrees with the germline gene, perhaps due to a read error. The CDR3 sequence is CASTSRDTQYF. Written as DNA, the CDR3 is TGTGCCAGCACTAGCAGAGATACGCAGTATTTT. The chain joins TRBV2 to TRBJ2-3; D possibly corresponds to TRBD2 (5 bases). CDR1 is SNHLY and CDR2 is FYNNEI in the germline V gene. This CDR3 has 11 amino acids.

The CDR3 DNA sequence: TGTGCCAGCAGCCAACTAGCGGGGGGCACCTACGAGCAGTACTTC. Protein product: CASSQLAGGTYEQYF. The chain recombines TRBV4-2 with TRBJ2-7, with 11 bases matching TRBD2. Trimming removed 2 bases from V and 2 bases from J; junction bases left unmatched: 2. Per the germline V gene, CDR1 is LGHNA and CDR2 is YNFKEQ. This CDR3 region has 15 residues.

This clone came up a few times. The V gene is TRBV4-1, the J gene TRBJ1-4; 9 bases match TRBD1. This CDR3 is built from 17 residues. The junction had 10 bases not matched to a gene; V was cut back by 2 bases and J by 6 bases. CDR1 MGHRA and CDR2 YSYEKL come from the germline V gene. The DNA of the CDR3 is TGCGCCAGCAGCCAACCTAGAGGGCGGACAGGGGATGAAAAACTGTTTTTT. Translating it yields CASSQPRGRTGDEKLFF.

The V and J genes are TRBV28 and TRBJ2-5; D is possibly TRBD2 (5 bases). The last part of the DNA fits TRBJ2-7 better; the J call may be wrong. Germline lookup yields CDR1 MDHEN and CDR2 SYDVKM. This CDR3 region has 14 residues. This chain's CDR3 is CASSFGAVAYEQYF. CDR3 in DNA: TGTGCCAGCAGTTTTGGAGCGGTAGCCTACGAGCAGTACTTC.

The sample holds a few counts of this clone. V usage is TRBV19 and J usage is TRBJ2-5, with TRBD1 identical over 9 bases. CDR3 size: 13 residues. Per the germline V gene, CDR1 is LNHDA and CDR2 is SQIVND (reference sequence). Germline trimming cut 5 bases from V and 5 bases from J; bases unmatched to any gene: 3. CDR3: CASSLGTGETQYF. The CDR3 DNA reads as TGTGCCAGTAGTTTAGGGACAGGGGAGACCCAGTACTTC.

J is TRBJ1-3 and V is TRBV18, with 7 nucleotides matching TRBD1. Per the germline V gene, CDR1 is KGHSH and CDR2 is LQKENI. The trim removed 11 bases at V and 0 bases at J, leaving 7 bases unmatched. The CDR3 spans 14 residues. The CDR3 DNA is TGTGCCTCCGGGACAGAGTTCTCTGGAAACACCATATATTTT. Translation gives CASGTEFSGNTIYF.

CDR3 loop: CSVGQGEGYTF. CDR3 DNA sequence: TGCAGCGTGGGCCAGGGGGAGGGCTACACCTTC. The chain is built from TRBV29-1 and TRBJ1-2; TRBD1 matches 7 bases. The V gene end was trimmed by 6 bases and the J gene end by 8 bases; junction bases not matched to a gene: 6. Germline V gives CDR1 SQVTM, CDR2 ANQGSEA. The CDR3 spans 11 residues.

The CDR3 is CASSYGQSTGELFF. The CDR3, as DNA: TGTGCCAGCAGCTACGGACAGAGCACCGGGGAGCTGTTTTTT. This chain uses TRBV7-6 with TRBJ2-2; possibly TRBD1 for D (6 bases). The V end lost 4 bases, the J end lost 4 bases, and 10 bases lay between the germline ends. CDR3 length equals 14 residues. Germline-derived CDR1 and CDR2 are SGHVS and FNYEAQ.

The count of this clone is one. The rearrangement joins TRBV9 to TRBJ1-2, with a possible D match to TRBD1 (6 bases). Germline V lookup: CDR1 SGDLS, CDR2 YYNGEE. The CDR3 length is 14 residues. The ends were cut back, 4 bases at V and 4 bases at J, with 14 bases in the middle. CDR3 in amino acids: CASSPIGGVYGYTF. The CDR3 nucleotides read TGTGCCAGCAGCCCCATAGGGGGGGTCTATGGCTACACCTTC.

In DNA form, the CDR3 reads TGTGCCAGCAGTGAAGTTGGGCCAGGGAATCAGCCCCAGCATTTT. Translating gives CASSEVGPGNQPQHF. V is TRBV2 and J is TRBJ1-5; weak D call: TRBD1 (5 bases). Trimming cost V 1 base and J 4 bases, with 11 bases left between them. Per germline, CDR1 SNHLY and CDR2 FYNNEI. The CDR3 has 15 residues. Full variable domain (outside the CDR3, taken from reference TRBV2 and TRBJ1-5): EPEVTQTPSHQVTQMGQEVILRCVPISNHLYFYWYRQILGQKVEFLVSFYNNEISEKSEIFDDQFSVERPDGSNFTLKIRSTKLEDSAMYFCASSEVGPGNQPQHFGDGTRLSIL.

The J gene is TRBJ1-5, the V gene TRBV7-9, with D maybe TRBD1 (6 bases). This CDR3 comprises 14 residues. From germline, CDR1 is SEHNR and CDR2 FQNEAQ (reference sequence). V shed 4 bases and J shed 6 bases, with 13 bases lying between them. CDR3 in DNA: TGTGCCAGCAGCTGGGGGGGGCGAGGTCAGCCCCAGCATTTT. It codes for CASSWGGRGQPQHF.

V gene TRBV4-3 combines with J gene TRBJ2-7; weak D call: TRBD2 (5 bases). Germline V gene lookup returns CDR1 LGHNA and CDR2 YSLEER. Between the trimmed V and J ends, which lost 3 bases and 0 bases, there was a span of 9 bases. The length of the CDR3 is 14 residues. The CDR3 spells CASSQEATSYEQYF. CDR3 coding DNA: TGCGCCAGCAGCCAGGAGGCCACCTCCTACGAGCAGTACTTC.

CDR3 sequence: CASSRGGSGGSYNSPLHF. The CDR3 DNA reads as TGTGCCAGCAGCAGAGGGGGGTCAGGGGGCTCCTATAATTCACCCCTCCACTTT. The gene calls are TRBV5-4 and TRBJ1-6, with 7 bases that match TRBD1. Losses at the gene ends were 4 bases for V and 0 bases for J; bases not matched to a gene: 10. The CDR3 contains 18 residues. Germline V gives CDR1 SGHNT, CDR2 YYREEE (reference sequence).

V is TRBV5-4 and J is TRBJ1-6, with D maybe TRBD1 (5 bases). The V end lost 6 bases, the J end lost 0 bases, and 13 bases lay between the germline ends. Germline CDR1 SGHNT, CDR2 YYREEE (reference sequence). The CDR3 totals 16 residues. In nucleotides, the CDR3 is TGTGCCAGCAAAGTCCTGGGGGGCTCCTATAATTCACCCCTCCACTTT. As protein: CASKVLGGSYNSPLHF. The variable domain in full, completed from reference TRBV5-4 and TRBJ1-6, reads ETGVTQSPTHLIKTRGQQVTLRCSSQSGHNTVSWYQQALGQGPQFIFQYYREEENGRGNFPPRFSGLQFPNYSSELNVNALELDDSALYLCASKVLGGSYNSPLHFGNGTRLTVT.